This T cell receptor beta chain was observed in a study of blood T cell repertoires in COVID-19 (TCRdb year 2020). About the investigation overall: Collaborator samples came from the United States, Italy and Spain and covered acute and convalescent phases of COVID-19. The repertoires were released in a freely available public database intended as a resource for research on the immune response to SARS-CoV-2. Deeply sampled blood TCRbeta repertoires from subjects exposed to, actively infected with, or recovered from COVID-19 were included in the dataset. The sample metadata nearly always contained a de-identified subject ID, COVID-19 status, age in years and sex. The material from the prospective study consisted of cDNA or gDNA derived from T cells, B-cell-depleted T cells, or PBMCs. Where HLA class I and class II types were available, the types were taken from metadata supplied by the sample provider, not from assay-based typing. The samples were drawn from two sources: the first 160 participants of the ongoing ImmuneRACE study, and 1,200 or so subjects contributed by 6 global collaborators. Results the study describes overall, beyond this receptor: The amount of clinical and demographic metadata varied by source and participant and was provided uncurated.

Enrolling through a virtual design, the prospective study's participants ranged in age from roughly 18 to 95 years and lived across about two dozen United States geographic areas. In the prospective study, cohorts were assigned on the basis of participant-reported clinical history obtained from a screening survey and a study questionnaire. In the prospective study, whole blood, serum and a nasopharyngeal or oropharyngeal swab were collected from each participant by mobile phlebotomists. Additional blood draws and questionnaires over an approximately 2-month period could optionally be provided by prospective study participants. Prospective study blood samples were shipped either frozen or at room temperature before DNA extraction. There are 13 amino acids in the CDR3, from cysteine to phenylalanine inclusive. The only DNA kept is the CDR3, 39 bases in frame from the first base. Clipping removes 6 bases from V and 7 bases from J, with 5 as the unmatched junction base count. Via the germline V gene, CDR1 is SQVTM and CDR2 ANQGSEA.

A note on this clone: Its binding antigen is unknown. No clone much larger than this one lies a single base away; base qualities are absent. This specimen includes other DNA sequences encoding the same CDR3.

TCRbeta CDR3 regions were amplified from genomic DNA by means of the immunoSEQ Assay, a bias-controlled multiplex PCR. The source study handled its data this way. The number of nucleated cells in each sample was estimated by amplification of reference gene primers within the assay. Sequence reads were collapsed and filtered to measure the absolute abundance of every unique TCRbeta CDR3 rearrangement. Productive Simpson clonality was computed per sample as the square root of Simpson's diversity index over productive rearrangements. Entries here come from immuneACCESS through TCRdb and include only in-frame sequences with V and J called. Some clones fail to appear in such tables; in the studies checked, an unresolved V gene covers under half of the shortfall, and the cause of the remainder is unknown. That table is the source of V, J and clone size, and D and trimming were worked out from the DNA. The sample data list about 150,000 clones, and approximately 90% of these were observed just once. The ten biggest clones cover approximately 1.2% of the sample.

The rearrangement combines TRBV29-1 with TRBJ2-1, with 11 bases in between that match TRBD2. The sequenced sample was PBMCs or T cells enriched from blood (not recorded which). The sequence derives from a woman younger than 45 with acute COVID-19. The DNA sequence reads TGCAGCGTCGTGGGACTAGCGGAGAATGAGCAGTTCTTC. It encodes CSVVGLAENEQFF.